This entry features one T cell receptor beta chain sequence. Its matching antigen is unknown. This sample is drawn from a study of early stage breast cancer tumors. Turning to the study itself: ER+/PR+/HER2- status applied to about 70% of the 16 invasive breast tumors.

Study findings and constraints: Chain pairing and CD4, CD8 or FOXP3 expression were not captured. In most of the 16 patients, blood comparison separated tumor from normal breast. Enriched TCRB sequences shared across patients were mostly commonly generated sequences.

Trimming removed 7 bases at V and 4 bases at J, with 13 bases between. This CDR3 is built from 13 residues. Germline lookup yields CDR1 SEHNR and CDR2 FQNEAQ (reference sequence). Repertoires were generated with immunoSEQ multiplex PCR, while TCRdb's copy carries only in-frame clones and drops some. The table has tens of thousands of clones, about four fifths seen once. The material sequenced was blood. The source of this sequence is a person aged 45 to 59 with breast cancer. This rearrangement joins TRBV7-9 to TRBJ1-1; the D gene is possibly TRBD1 (6 bases). CDR3: CASTLEGGTEAFF. The CDR3 DNA follows: TGTGCCAGCACCCTTGAGGGGGGCACTGAAGCTTTCTTT.